This T cell receptor beta chain was sequenced for a study of cytomegalovirus exposure and HLA in healthy donors. Study overall: The 95 to 150 validation repertoires, a later analysis reported, used the same platform as the roughly 610 first-cohort repertoires. Study-wide findings and caveats: A subsequent analysis found that TCR clusters from the first cohort also tended to co-occur in the approximately 120 validation repertoires, with 90% to 95% of cluster scores above 0.

Data came from immunoSEQ multiplex PCR; TCRdb stores just in-frame clones and leaves some out. The sample contains some 200,000 clones, approximately 84% of which appear only once. A word on this clone: As yet, its antigen is unknown.

Trimming took 6 bases from V and 4 from J; bases not matched to a gene: 2. Germline CDR1 is MDHEN and CDR2 is SYDVKM. This CDR3 region has 13 residues. V and J are TRBV28 and TRBJ2-3, with 9 nucleotides matching TRBD1. The receptor was isolated from a woman aged 18-30 years in good health and CMV-seropositive. Specimen: PBMCs. CDR3 loop: CASRTGGADTQYF. CDR3 DNA sequence: TGTGCCAGCAGAACAGGGGGCGCAGATACGCAGTATTTT.